Included here is one TCR beta chain sequence, with context. This sample is part of a study of blood T cell repertoires in COVID-19. Study-level background: Specimens from acute and convalescent COVID-19 originated in the United States, Italy and Spain.

How the authors handled the data: Scientists estimated how many nucleated cells there were by amplifying reference gene primers. Method: immunoSEQ multiplex PCR; TCRdb's copy keeps in-frame clones and lacks some. The V and J calls and the clone size are those of that table, but D and trimming were determined from the DNA. The sample contains around 140,000 clones, roughly 84% of which appear only once. Seattle participants joined during active infection and were tracked over time. This CDR3 region has 15 residues. Trimming cost V 4 bases and J 4 bases; bases outside gene matches: 9. Germline lookup yields CDR1 LGHDT and CDR2 YNNKEL (reference sequence).

The TCR was taken from a man aged 25-45 years with COVID-19, enrolled during active disease. The sample consisted of peripheral blood. The chain is built from TRBV3-1 (or the pseudogene TRBV3-2) and TRBJ1-1, with TRBD1 matching 7 bases. The DNA of the CDR3 is TGTGCCAGCAGCCCGATGACAGGGCGGAGCACTGAAGCTTTCTTT. This encodes CASSPMTGRSTEAFF.